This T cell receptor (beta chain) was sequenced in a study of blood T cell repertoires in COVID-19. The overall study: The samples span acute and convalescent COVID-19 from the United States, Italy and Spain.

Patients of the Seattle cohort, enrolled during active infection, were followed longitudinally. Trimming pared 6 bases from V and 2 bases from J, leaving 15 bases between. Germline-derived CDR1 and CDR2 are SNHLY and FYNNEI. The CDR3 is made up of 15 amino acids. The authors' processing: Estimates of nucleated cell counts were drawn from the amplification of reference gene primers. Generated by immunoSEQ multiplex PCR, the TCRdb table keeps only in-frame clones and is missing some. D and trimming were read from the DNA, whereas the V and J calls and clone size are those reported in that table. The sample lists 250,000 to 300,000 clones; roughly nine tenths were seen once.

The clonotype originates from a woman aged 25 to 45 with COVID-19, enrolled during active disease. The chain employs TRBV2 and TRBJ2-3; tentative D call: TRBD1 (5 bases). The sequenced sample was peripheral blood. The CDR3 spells CASRGRPRATDTQYF. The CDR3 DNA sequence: TGTGCCAGCAGGGGTAGGCCCAGGGCCACAGATACGCAGTATTTT.